The entry below gives a single TCR beta chain sequence along with its context. The record originates from a study of OX40 agonist ivuxolimab in advanced cancers. Method: immunoSEQ multiplex PCR; TCRdb's copy keeps in-frame clones and lacks some. The data hold 55,000 to 80,000 clones, with around 80% observed a single time. This CDR3 comprises 16 residues. Trimming removed 3 bases from V and 5 bases from J; junction bases left unmatched: 9. Germline CDR1 reads LNHDA; CDR2 reads SQIVND (reference sequence). The chain links TRBV19 to TRBJ2-5, with 10 bases fitting TRBD2. The sample consisted of CD4+ or CD8+ T cells sorted from blood, taken in a trial of the OX40 agonist ivuxolimab. This sequence was found in an adult with an advanced solid tumor such as melanoma, head and neck, liver or kidney cancer. The CDR3 reads CASSIGLAEVLETQYF. CDR3 in DNA: TGTGCCAGTAGTATTGGACTAGCGGAGGTTTTGGAGACCCAGTACTTC.